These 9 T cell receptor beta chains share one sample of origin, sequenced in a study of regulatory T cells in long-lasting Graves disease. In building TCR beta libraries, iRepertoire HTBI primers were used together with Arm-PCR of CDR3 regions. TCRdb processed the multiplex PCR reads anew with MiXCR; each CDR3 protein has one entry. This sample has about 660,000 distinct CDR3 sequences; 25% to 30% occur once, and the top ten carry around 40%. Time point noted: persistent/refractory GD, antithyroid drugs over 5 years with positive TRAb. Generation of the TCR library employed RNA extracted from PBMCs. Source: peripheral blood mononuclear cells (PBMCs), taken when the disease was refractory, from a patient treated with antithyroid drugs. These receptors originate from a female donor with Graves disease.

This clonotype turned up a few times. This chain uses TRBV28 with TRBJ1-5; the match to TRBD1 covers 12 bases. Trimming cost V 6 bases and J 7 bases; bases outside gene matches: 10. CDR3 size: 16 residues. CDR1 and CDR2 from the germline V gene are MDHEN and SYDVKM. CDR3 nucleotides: TGTGCCAGCAGATCCGGGACAGGGGGCGCCGGGCAGCCCCAGCATTTT. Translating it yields CASRSGTGGAGQPQHF.

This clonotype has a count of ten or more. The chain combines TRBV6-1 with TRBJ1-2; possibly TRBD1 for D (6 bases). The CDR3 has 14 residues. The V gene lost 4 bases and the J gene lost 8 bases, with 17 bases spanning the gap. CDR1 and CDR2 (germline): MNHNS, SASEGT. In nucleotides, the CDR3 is TGTGCCAGCAGTGGAACAGGGCCGCGGGAAGGCTACACCTTC. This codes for CASSGTGPREGYTF.

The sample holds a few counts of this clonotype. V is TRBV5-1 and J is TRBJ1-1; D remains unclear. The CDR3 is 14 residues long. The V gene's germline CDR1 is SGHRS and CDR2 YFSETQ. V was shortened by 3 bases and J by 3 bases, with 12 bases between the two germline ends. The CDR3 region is CASSSQPGDTEAFF. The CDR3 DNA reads TGCGCCAGCAGCTCGCAGCCTGGGGACACTGAAGCTTTCTTT.

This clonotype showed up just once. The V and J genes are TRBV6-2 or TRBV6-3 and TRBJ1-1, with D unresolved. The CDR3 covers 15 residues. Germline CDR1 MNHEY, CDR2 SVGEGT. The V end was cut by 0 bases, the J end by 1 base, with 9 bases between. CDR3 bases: TGTGCCAGCAGTTACTCGAGCCCCCCGAACACTGAAGCTTTCTTT. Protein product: CASSYSSPPNTEAFF.

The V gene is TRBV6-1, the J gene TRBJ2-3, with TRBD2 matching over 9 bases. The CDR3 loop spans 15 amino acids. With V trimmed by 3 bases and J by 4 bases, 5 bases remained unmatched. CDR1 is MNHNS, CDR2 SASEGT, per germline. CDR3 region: CASSEIAGASDTQYF. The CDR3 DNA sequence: TGTGCCAGCAGTGAGATAGCGGGAGCCTCAGATACGCAGTATTTT.

In DNA form, the CDR3 reads TGTGCCAGCACCCCTCACGGGGGACGTGAAAAACTGTTTTTT. It translates to CASTPHGGREKLFF. The V gene is TRBV12-3 or TRBV12-4, the J gene TRBJ1-4, with a possible D match to TRBD1 (5 bases). Trimming left V 7 bases short and J 7 bases short, with 16 bases between. This CDR3 is built from 14 residues.

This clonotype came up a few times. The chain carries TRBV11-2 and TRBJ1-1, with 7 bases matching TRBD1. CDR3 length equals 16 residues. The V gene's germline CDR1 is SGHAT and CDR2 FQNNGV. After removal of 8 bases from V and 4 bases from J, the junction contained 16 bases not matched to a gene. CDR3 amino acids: CASAPTHRGSGTEAFF. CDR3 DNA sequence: TGTGCCAGCGCACCAACCCACAGGGGTTCGGGCACTGAAGCTTTCTTT.

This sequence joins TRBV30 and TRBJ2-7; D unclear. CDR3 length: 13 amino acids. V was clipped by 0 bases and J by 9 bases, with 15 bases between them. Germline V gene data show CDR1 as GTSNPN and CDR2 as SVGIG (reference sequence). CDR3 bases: TGTGCCTGGAGTGTATCTCGGAACGCCGGGCAGTACTTC. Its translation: CAWSVSRNAGQYF.

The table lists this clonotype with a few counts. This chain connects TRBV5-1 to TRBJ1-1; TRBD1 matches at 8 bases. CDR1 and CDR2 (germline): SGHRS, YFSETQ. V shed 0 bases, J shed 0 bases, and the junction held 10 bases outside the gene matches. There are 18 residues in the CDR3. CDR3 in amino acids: CASSLEFRAGGMNTEAFF. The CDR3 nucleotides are TGCGCCAGCAGCTTGGAGTTTCGGGCAGGGGGCATGAACACTGAAGCTTTCTTT.